This T cell receptor (beta chain) was obtained from a study of T cell repertoires in cytomegalovirus infection. Across the study: Use of recently identified HLA-C-restricted and well-studied HLA-B-restricted CMV epitopes was part of the study.

Germline CDR1 reads SGHTA; CDR2 reads FQGNSA. The V gene lost 4 bases and the J gene lost 6 bases, with 13 bases spanning the gap. The CDR3 totals 14 residues. This clonotype was detected many times. Its antigen is unknown. TCRdb re-called the reads through MiXCR, storing one row per CDR3 protein. The repertoire includes around 900,000 distinct CDR3 sequences, less than 40% of them detected once, and over 13% sits in the top ten. Points from the study as a whole: Cumulated frequencies of public TCR beta families served to identify carriers of CMV plus the relevant HLA.

The chain recombines TRBV7-2 with TRBJ1-3; tentative D call: TRBD1 (6 bases). Material: cultured CD8+ T cells from PBMCs, obtained from culture after CMV antigen stimulation. The clonotype originates from a human donor in good health (CMV status not recorded). Some clones in this sample may be carry-over from other donors' samples. In DNA form, the CDR3 reads TGTGCCAGCAGCTCGCCGGGGGGGGCAAACACCATATATTTT. As protein: CASSSPGGANTIYF.